This T cell receptor (beta chain) was sequenced for a study of T-cell memory formation after mild COVID-19. A single record per CDR3 protein comes from TCRdb applying MiXCR to the 5' RACE reads. Of fewer than 550,000 distinct CDR3 sequences in the sample, 20% are singletons; the top ten hold approximately 8.1%. Trimming stripped 2 bases from V and 9 bases from J, with 11 bases between. This CDR3 comprises 13 residues. The germline V gene has CDR1 MNHNS and CDR2 SASEGT. The sample holds a few counts of this clonotype. The sequenced sample consisted of PBMCs or a T cell subset sorted from them (not recorded which). The clonotype was recovered from an adult woman who had mild COVID-19 (a few samples of this study predate the infection). Cell type and time point are not known. This rearrangement joins TRBV6-1 to TRBJ2-1, with D unclear. CDR3 protein: CASSERLGGEQFF. CDR3 in DNA: TGTGCCAGCAGTGAACGGCTGGGTGGTGAGCAGTTCTTC.